The rows below give T cell receptor beta chains drawn from one sample of a study of blood T cell repertoires in COVID-19. TCRdb keeps only in-frame clones here, not all; method: immunoSEQ multiplex PCR. There are about 71,000 clones in the sample; around 83% occur only once, and approximately 30% lies in the top ten. Sequencing was done on a sample of peripheral blood. Receptors were obtained from a man aged 65 to 85 with acute or convalescent COVID-19. Both conserved end residues are part of each CDR3. The order of the fields is clone size, V gene, J gene, D gene, CDR3 length, CDR3 DNA, CDR3 protein. The D gene is left open where the match is weak. Clone sizes are given selectively: once, few, many, or a class where the clone is expanded.

few	TRBV9	TRBJ1-1	.	15	TGTGCCAGCAGCCCAACGCCGAGTGCGAACACTGAAGCTTTCTTT	CASSPTPSANTEAFF
.	TRBV7-2	TRBJ2-7	TRBD2	18	TGTGCCAGCAGCACAGGAGGGGGACTAGCGTCTTCTGCCTACGAGCAGTACTTC	CASSTGGGLASSAYEQYF
.	TRBV2	TRBJ2-3	.	14	TGTGCCAGCAGTGAAGGGCATTTAACAGATACGCAGTATTTT	CASSEGHLTDTQYF
.	TRBV3-1/TRBV3-2	TRBJ2-2	TRBD2	16	TGTGCCAGCAGCCAACTAGCGGGAGGTGGCACCGGGGAGCTGTTTTTT	CASSQLAGGGTGELFF
.	TRBV12-3/TRBV12-4	TRBJ2-2	.	13	TGTGCCAGCAGTTCAGCGGCCACCGGGGAGCTGTTTTTT	CASSSAATGELFF
.	TRBV4-3	TRBJ1-4	.	15	TGCGCCAGCAGCCAAGATAACAGGGCCGACAGTCGCCTGTTTTTT	CASSQDNRADSRLFF
.	TRBV14	TRBJ1-2	TRBD1	13	TGTGCCAGCAGCCAAGGACAGGGAGATGGCTACACCTTC	CASSQGQGDGYTF
.	TRBV5-1	TRBJ2-1	.	14	TGCGCCAGCAGCCTGGAAGGGCGGGGCAATGAGCAGTTCTTC	CASSLEGRGNEQFF
.	TRBV29-1	TRBJ2-5	TRBD2	14	TGCAGCGTCTCCCTAGCGGGAGGTGGGGAGACCCAGTACTTC	CSVSLAGGGETQYF
.	TRBV2	TRBJ1-1	.	14	TGTGCCACCCAGAAAGGGACTCAGAACACTGAAGCTTTCTTT	CATQKGTQNTEAFF
.	TRBV27	TRBJ2-1	TRBD2	16	TGTGCCAGCAGTACCCGACTAGCGGGAGTGGCGTATGAGCAGTTCTTC	CASSTRLAGVAYEQFF
few	TRBV6-5	TRBJ1-6	.	15	TGTGCCAGCAGCCCCGGGGGTTTTAGGAATTCACCCCTCCACTTT	CASSPGGFRNSPLHF
.	TRBV11-2	TRBJ1-1	TRBD1	14	TGTGCCAGCAGCTTAAGGGGGCGGAACACTGAAGCTTTCTTT	CASSLRGRNTEAFF
.	TRBV3-1/TRBV3-2	TRBJ2-2	TRBD1	15	TGTGCCAGCAGCCCGACAGGGGGAGGGCCCGGGGAGCTGTTTTTT	CASSPTGGGPGELFF
.	TRBV7-8	TRBJ1-4	.	18	TGTGCCAGCAGCTTAGGATTTGAGAGAGGAGAGGGCGGGGAAAAACTGTTTTTT	CASSLGFERGEGGEKLFF
.	TRBV10-3	TRBJ1-1	TRBD1	15	TGTGCCATCAGGGGCTCCGGGACAGGGGGGACTGAAGCTTTCTTT	CAIRGSGTGGTEAFF
.	TRBV18	TRBJ2-7	TRBD1	16	TGTGCCAGCTCACCTACAGGGGGCGCAGGTCGCTACGAGCAGTACTTC	CASSPTGGAGRYEQYF
.	TRBV19	TRBJ1-4	TRBD1	16	TGTGCCAGTAGACCCCCCCTGGCAGGGGGGACTGAAAAACTGTTTTTT	CASRPPLAGGTEKLFF
.	TRBV6-1	TRBJ2-7	.	17	TGTGCCAGCAGTGAAGGTACATTGGGGGGGCGCGGGTACGAGCAGTACTTC	CASSEGTLGGRGYEQYF
.	TRBV19	TRBJ1-5	TRBD1	15	TGTGCCAGTAGTACGACAGGGGCCGGCAATCAGCCCCAGCATTTT	CASSTTGAGNQPQHF
.	TRBV19	TRBJ2-3	TRBD2	14	TGTGCCAGTAGTACTAGCGGGAGGGCAGATACGCAGTATTTT	CASSTSGRADTQYF
.	TRBV28	TRBJ2-5	.	15	TGTGCCAGCAGCCTGGCGGGACAGATCTCCCTGGCCCAGTACTTC	CASSLAGQISLAQYF
.	TRBV19	TRBJ1-1	.	13	TGTGCCAGTAGTACGGACACGTACACTGAAGCTTTCTTT	CASSTDTYTEAFF
.	TRBV7-2	TRBJ2-3	TRBD1	16	TGTGCCAGCAGCTTAGGGGACAGGGGATACACAGATACGCAGTATTTT	CASSLGDRGYTDTQYF
.	TRBV14	TRBJ1-2	.	15	TGTGCCAGCAGCCAAGAAATTCTCTTAACACCTGGCTACACCTTC	CASSQEILLTPGYTF